This T cell receptor (beta chain) is from a study of sequential checkpoint blockade in melanoma. The treatment: randomized to nivolumab then ipilimumab (arm A) or the reverse (arm B). Produced via immunoSEQ multiplex PCR; TCRdb's table is partial and in-frame only. The sample lists thousands of clones; about 20% were seen once. Germline V gene data show CDR1 as MNHGY and CDR2 as SAAAGT. The ends lost 2 bases at V and 5 bases at J; junction bases unmatched: 16. This CDR3 has 18 amino acids. The sequencing used tumor tissue (inferred from file names), collected from a patient given nivolumab and ipilimumab in sequence. The clonotype originates from a human donor with melanoma. The chain links TRBV6-8 to TRBJ1-2, with 8 bases matching TRBD1. CDR3 sequence reads: CASSYAQGAPYTPYGYTF. Here the CDR3 DNA reads TGTGCCAGCAGTTACGCGCAGGGGGCGCCTTATACCCCTTATGGCTACACCTTC.